The clone carrying this T cell receptor beta chain came up many times. Its antigen is unknown. The sample belongs to a study of T cell repertoires in cytomegalovirus infection. In TCRdb, the reads were re-called with MiXCR into one record per CDR3 protein. The sample has about 570,000 distinct CDR3 sequences, approximately 40% seen once. This CDR3 is 14 amino acids long. V shed 5 bases, J shed 2 bases, and the junction held 3 bases outside the gene matches. The germline V gene encodes CDR1 SGHTA and CDR2 FQGNSA. Study-wide points: Based on cumulative public TCR beta family frequency, carriers of CMV plus the relevant HLA were identified. The ex vivo response was dominated by HLA-C-restricted CMV-specific TCR beta clonotypes.

The chain links TRBV7-2 to TRBJ1-2, with TRBD1 matching over 9 bases. Here the sequenced sample was cultured PBMCs, taken from culture after CMV antigen stimulation. The source is a human donor in good health (CMV status not recorded). Some clones in this sample may be carry-over from other donors' samples. In nucleotides, the CDR3 is TGTGCCAGCAGCCACGACAGGGGGAACTATGGCTACACCTTC. Encoded protein: CASSHDRGNYGYTF.